Below, one TCR beta chain is given with its context. The data originate from a study of blood T cell repertoires in COVID-19. Turning to the study itself: The United States, Italy and Spain provided the acute and convalescent COVID-19 samples. The cDNA or gDNA used as material had been derived from T cells, B-cell-depleted T cells, or PBMCs.

Sequencing was performed with immunoSEQ multiplex PCR; in TCRdb, only in-frame clones are kept and a portion is missing. Of 35,000 to 45,000 clones in the sample, approximately 91% were seen once. The clonotype was recovered from a man between 60 and 70 years old with active COVID-19. Sequencing was performed on peripheral blood.

CDR3 nucleotide sequence: TGCAGCGTTGTGGGGGGACGGGATGAATTGGAGACCCAGTACTTC. It translates to CSVVGGRDELETQYF. The chain joins TRBV29-1 to TRBJ2-5, with a weak D call TRBD2 (6 bases). The CDR3 has 15 residues. Germline V gene data show CDR1 as SQVTM and CDR2 as ANQGSEA. V was clipped by 4 bases and J by 5 bases, with 20 bases between them.